Listed below are T cell receptor beta chains from one sample, sequenced in a study of graft-versus-host responses after intestinal transplantation. TCRdb keeps only in-frame clones here, not all; method: immunoSEQ multiplex PCR. The data contain 9,000 to 15,000 clones, about 80% of them singletons. This specimen consisted of ileum tissue, obtained about 150 days after intestinal transplantation. The receptors originated from a human patient who received an intestinal transplant, so some T cells may come from the graft donor. CDR3s include the opening cysteine and the closing phenylalanine or tryptophan. A D gene is named only where the DNA matches it firmly. Size is omitted from some rows. Given values are once, few, many or a class for expanded clones.

clone_size d_call j_call v_call cdr3_nt cdr3_aa
- TRBD2 TRBJ2-3 TRBV30 TGTGCCTGGATGCTAGCGGGGGGACCTTATACCACAGATACGCAGTATTTT CAWMLAGGPYTTDTQYF
- - TRBJ1-1 TRBV7-2 TGTGCCAGCAGCCCTATACAGGGTACGGCTTTCTTT CASSPIQGTAFF
- TRBD1 TRBJ1-4 TRBV6-1 TGTGCCAGCAGTGCCTCCACAGGGGGTAATGAAAAACTGTTTTTT CASSASTGGNEKLFF
- TRBD1 TRBJ2-7 TRBV27 TGTGCCAGCAGGGGACAGGGACAAACCTACGAGCAGTACTTC CASRGQGQTYEQYF
- TRBD1 TRBJ2-2 TRBV7-8 TGTGCCAGCAGCCACGGCACAGGGGCCGGGGAGCTGTTTTTT CASSHGTGAGELFF
- TRBD1 TRBJ2-7 TRBV4-3 TGCGCCAGCAGCCCGGGGTACAGGGGCCCCAACTCCTACGAGCAGTACTTC CASSPGYRGPNSYEQYF
few TRBD2 TRBJ2-7 TRBV2 TGTGCCAGCAGAACTGGACTAGCGGGGGGGATAAACGAGCAGTACTTC CASRTGLAGGINEQYF
- TRBD2 TRBJ2-2 TRBV5-4 TGTGCCAGCAGCTCCGGGACTAGCGGTCCATCGAACACCGGGGAGCTGTTTTTT CASSSGTSGPSNTGELFF
- - TRBJ1-3 TRBV18 TGTGCCAGCTCACCAGCCGGGAATGGAAACACCATATATTTT CASSPAGNGNTIYF
- TRBD2 TRBJ2-5 TRBV16 TGTGCCAGCAGCCAATCGCCTAGCGGGACCCAAGAGACCCAGTACTTC CASSQSPSGTQETQYF
- - TRBJ1-5 TRBV12-5 TGTGCTAGTGGTTTGGTAACCGGACACCTGCGACGGGTTCTGGAATGGCCCCAGCATTTT CASGLVTGHLRRVLEWPQHF
- TRBD2 TRBJ2-1 TRBV6-1 TGTGCCAGCAGTGGACTAGCGGTCGGTGGTGAGCAGTTCTTC CASSGLAVGGEQFF
- - TRBJ2-3 TRBV4-3 TGCGCCAGCAGCCAAGCGGGGGACGGCACAGATACGCAGTATTTT CASSQAGDGTDTQYF
once - TRBJ2-3 TRBV19 TGTGCCAGTAGACAAACACTTGGGCAGGCAGGCACAGATACGCAGTATTTT CASRQTLGQAGTDTQYF
- TRBD1 TRBJ1-2 TRBV11-1 TGTGCCAGCAGATACGGACAGGGGGACTATGGCTACACCTTC CASRYGQGDYGYTF
once - TRBJ2-5 TRBV25-1 TGTGCCAGCAGTGAAGGAGGGCTAGCGCCCCAAGAGACCCAGTACTTC CASSEGGLAPQETQYF
- - TRBJ2-5 TRBV11-2 TGTGCCAGCAGCTTAGGAGTCTGGCAAGAGACCCAGTACTTC CASSLGVWQETQYF
- TRBD2 TRBJ2-1 TRBV2 TGTGCCAGCAGTTGGTTAGCGGGGGTCAATGAGCAGTTCTTC CASSWLAGVNEQFF
- TRBD1 TRBJ2-7 TRBV6-5 TGTGCCGGCAGGACAGGGGCAGGCGAGCAGTACTTC CAGRTGAGEQYF
- TRBD2 TRBJ2-1 TRBV7-3 TGTGCCAGCAGCTTAGGAGGGCAGCGGGGGCGGTGGAATGAGCAGTTCTTC CASSLGGQRGRWNEQFF
medium-sized TRBD1 TRBJ2-7 TRBV2 TGTGCCAGCAGTGATGGGACAGTCTACGAGCAGTACTTC CASSDGTVYEQYF
- TRBD1 TRBJ1-1 TRBV14 TGTGCCAGCAGCCGTAGACAGGGCCTGAACACTGAAGCTTTCTTT CASSRRQGLNTEAFF